This TCR beta chain was retrieved from a study of CD8 T cells in Susac syndrome. V trimming: 4 bases; J trimming: 0 bases; junction bases outside the gene matches: 12. Germline CDR1 is SGDLS and CDR2 is YYNGEE. The CDR3 consists of 18 residues. With random hexamers, 0.5 to 1 ug RNA was reverse transcribed. Each CDR3 protein gets one entry after TCRdb re-called the immunoSEQ multiplex PCR reads with MiXCR. The data show some 200,000 distinct CDR3 sequences, with more than 85% seen just once and roughly 0.13% held by the top ten. Blood CD8+ and CD4+ T cells underwent high-throughput TCR beta sequencing.

This receptor was identified in a human donor with multiple sclerosis. V usage is TRBV9 and J usage is TRBJ2-3; TRBD2 agrees at 9 bases. The material sequenced was CD8+ T cells from PBMCs. CDR3 region: CASSSPRASGASTDTQYF. In nucleotides, the CDR3 is TGTGCCAGCAGCTCCCCCCGGGCTAGCGGGGCTAGCACAGATACGCAGTATTTT.